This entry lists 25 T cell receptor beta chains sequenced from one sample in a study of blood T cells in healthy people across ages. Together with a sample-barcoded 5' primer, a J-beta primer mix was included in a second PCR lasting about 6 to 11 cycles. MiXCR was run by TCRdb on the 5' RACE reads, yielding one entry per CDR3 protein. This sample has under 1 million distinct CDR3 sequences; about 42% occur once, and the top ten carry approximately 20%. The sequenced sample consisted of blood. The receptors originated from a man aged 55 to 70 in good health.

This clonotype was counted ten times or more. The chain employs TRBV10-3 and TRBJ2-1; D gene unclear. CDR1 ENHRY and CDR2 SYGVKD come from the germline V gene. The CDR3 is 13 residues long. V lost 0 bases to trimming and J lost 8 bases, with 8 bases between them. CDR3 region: CAISESVVDEQFF. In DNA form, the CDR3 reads TGTGCCATCAGTGAGTCGGTTGTTGATGAGCAGTTCTTC.

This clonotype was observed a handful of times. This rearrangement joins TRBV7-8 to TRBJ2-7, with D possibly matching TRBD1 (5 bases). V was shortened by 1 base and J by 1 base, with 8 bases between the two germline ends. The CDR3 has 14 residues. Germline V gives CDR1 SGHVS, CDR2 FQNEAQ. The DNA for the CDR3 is TGTGCCAGCAGCTTAGGCAGGGCTTCCTACGAGCAGTACTTC. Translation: CASSLGRASYEQYF.

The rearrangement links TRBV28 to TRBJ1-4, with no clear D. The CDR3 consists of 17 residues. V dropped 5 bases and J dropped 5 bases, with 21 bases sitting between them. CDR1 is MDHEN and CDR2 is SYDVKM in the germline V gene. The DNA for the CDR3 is TGTGCCAGCAGTGCCCGACTCGGTAAAGGAGAGAATGAAAAACTGTTTTTT. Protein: CASSARLGKGENEKLFF.

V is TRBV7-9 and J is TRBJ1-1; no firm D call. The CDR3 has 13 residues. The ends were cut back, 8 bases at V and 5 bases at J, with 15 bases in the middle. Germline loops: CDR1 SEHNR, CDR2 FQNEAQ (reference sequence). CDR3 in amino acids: CASVRVGATEAFF. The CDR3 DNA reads TGTGCCAGCGTCCGTGTGGGAGCAACTGAAGCTTTCTTT.

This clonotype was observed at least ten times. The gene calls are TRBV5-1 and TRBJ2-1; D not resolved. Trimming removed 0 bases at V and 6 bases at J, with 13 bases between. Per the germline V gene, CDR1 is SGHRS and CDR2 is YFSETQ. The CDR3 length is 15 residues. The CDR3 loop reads CASSLVGSGGNEQFF. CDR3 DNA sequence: TGCGCCAGCAGCTTGGTGGGGTCAGGCGGCAATGAGCAGTTCTTC.

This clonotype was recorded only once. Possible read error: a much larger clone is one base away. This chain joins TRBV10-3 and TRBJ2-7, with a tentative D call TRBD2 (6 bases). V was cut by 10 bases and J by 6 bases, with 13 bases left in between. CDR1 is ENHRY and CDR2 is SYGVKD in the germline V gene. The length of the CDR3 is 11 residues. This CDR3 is CASKQEGEQYF. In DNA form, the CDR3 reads TGTGCCAGCAAGCAGGAGGGCGAGCAGTACTTC.

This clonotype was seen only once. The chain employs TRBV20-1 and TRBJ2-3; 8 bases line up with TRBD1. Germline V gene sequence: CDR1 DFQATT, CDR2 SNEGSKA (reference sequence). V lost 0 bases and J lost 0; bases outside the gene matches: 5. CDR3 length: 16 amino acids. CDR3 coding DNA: TGCAGTGCTAGAGATTGGAGACAGGGGAGCACAGATACGCAGTATTTT. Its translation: CSARDWRQGSTDTQYF.

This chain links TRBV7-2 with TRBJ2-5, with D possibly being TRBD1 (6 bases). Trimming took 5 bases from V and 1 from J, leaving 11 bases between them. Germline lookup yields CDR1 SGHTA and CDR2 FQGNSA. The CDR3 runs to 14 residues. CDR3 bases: TGTGCCAGCAGCGCTCAGGGGATCCAAGAGACCCAGTACTTC. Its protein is CASSAQGIQETQYF.

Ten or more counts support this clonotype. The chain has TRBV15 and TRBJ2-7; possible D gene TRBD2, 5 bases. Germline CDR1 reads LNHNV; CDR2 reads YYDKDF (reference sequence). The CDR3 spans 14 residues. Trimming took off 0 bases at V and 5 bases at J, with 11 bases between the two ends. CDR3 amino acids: CATSRERGPNEQYF. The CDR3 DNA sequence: TGTGCCACCAGCAGAGAGCGAGGGCCTAACGAGCAGTACTTC. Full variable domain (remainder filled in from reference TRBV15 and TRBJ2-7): DAMVIQNPRYQVTQFGKPVTLSCSQTLNHNVMYWYQQKSSQAPKLLFHYYDKDFNNEADTPDNFQSRRPNTSFCFLDIRSPGLGDTAMYLCATSRERGPNEQYFGPGTRLTVT.

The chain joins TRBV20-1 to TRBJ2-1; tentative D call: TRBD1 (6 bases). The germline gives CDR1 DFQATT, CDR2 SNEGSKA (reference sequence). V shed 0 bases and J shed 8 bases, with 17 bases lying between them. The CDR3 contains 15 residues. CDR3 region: CSARDLGQQVDEQFF. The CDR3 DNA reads TGCAGTGCTAGAGATTTGGGACAACAAGTCGATGAGCAGTTCTTC.

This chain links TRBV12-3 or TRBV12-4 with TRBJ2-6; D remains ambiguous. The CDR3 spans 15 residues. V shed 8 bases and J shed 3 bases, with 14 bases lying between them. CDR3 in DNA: TGTGCCAGCCAGAACACCCACCGTGGGGCCAACGTCCTGACTTTC. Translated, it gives CASQNTHRGANVLTF.

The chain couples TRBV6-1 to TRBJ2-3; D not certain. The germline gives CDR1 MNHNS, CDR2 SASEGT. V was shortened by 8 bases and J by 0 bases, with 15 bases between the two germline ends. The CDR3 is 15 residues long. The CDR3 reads CASGLDGRSTDTQYF. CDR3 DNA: TGTGCCAGCGGCCTCGACGGGCGGAGCACAGATACGCAGTATTTT.

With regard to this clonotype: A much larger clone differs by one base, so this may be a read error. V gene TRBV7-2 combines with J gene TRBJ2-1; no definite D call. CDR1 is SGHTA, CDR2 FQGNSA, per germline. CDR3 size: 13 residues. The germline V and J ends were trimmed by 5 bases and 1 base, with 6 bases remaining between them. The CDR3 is CASSVLSYNEQFF. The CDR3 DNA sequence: TGTGCCAGCAGCGTATTATCCTACAATGAGCAGTTCTTC.

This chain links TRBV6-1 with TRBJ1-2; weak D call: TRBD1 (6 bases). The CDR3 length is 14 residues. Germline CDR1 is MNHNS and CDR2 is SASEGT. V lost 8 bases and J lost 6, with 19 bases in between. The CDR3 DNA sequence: TGTGCCAGCCCTAACTCAGGGGTTCCCCATGGCTACACCTTC. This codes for CASPNSGVPHGYTF.

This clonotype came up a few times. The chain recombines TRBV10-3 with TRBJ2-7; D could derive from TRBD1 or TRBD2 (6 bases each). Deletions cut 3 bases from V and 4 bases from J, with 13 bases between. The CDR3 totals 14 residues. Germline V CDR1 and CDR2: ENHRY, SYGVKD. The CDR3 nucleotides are TGTGCCATCAGTGACATCAGGGGACTTTACGAGCAGTACTTC. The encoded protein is CAISDIRGLYEQYF.

The CDR3 loop reads CASSAGHRTYEQYF. As DNA, the CDR3 is TGTGCCAGCAGCGCGGGACACCGAACCTACGAGCAGTACTTC. This chain links TRBV7-2 with TRBJ2-7; D tentatively reads TRBD1 or TRBD2 (6 bases each). Trimming removed 5 bases at V and 2 bases at J, with 13 bases between. This CDR3 has 14 amino acids. CDR1 is SGHTA, CDR2 FQGNSA, per germline. Based on the CDR3 plus reference TRBV7-2 and TRBJ2-7, the full variable domain is GAGVSQSPSNKVTEKGKDVELRCDPISGHTALYWYRQSLGQGLEFLIYFQGNSAPDKSGLPSDRFSAERTGGSVSTLTIQRTQQEDSAVYLCASSAGHRTYEQYFGPGTRLTVT.

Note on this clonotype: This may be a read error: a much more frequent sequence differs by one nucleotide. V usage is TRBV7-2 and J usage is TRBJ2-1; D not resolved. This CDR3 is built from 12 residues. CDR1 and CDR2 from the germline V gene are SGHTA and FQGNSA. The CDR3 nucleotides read TGTGACAGCAGCTTCAGTGGGAATGAGCAGTTCTTC. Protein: CDSSFSGNEQFF.

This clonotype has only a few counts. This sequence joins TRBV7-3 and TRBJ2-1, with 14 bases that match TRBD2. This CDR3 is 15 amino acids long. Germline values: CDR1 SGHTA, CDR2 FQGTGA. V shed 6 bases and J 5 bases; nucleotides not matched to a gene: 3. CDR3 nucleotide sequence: TGTGCCAGCAGGGGGACTAGCGGGGGTAACAATGAGCAGTTCTTC. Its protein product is CASRGTSGGNNEQFF.

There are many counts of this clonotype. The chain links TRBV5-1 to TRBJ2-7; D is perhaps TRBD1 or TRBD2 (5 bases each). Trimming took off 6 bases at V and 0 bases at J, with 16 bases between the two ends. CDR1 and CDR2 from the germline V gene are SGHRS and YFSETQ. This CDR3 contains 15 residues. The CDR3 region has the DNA TGCGCCAGCACCGCCCCAGCGGACAACTCCTACGAGCAGTACTTC. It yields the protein CASTAPADNSYEQYF.

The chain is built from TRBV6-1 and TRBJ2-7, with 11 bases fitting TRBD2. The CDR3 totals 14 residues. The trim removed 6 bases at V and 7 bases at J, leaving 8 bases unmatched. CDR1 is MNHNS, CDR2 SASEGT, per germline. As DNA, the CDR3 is TGTGCCAGCAGGTCACTAGCGGGGGCTCCAGAGCAGTACTTC. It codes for CASRSLAGAPEQYF.

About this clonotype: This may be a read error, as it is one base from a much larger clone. In DNA form, the CDR3 reads TGCGCCAGCAGCCCGGGCAGGGTGGTCGAGACCCAGTACTTC. Translated, it gives CASSPGRVVETQYF. The gene calls are TRBV5-1 and TRBJ2-7; possible D gene TRBD1, 5 bases. The better agreement between TRBJ2-5 and the DNA end casts doubt on the J call. The length of the CDR3 is 14 residues. CDR1 and CDR2 (germline): SGHRS, YFSETQ.

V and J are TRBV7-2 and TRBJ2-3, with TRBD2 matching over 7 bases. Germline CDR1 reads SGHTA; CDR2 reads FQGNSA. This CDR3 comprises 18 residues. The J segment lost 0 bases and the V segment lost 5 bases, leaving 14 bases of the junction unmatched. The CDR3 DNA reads TGTGCCAGCAGCCGAGGGGCTAGCGGAACATCTAGCACAGATACGCAGTATTTT. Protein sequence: CASSRGASGTSSTDTQYF.

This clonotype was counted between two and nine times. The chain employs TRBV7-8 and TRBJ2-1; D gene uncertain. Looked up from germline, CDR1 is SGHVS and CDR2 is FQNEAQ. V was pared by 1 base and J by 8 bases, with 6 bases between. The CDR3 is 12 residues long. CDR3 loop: CASSLGPHEQFF. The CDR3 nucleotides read TGTGCCAGCAGCTTAGGTCCGCATGAGCAGTTCTTC.

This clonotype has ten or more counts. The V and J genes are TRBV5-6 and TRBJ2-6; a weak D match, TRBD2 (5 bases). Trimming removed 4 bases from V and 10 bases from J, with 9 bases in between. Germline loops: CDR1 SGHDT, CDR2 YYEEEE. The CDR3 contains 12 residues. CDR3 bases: TGTGCCAGCAGCCCAACGGGGAACGTCCTGACTTTC. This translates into CASSPTGNVLTF.

The CDR3 is CSVATGGPQETQYF. CDR3 DNA: TGCAGCGTTGCCACAGGAGGCCCCCAAGAGACCCAGTACTTC. This sequence joins TRBV29-1 and TRBJ2-5, with D perhaps given as TRBD1 or TRBD2 (5 bases each). V lost 4 bases to trimming and J lost 1 base, with 13 bases between them. The CDR3 spans 14 residues. Germline V gene sequence: CDR1 SQVTM, CDR2 ANQGSEA.